The T cell receptor (beta chain) under discussion was sequenced for a study of T cell clonotyping in hematopoietic cell transplantation. Findings and caveats of the study: Few recipient clonotypes overlapped donors; over 95% were de novo at given depth. Broader posttransplant TCR repertoire diversity was predicted by graft donor and pretransplant recipient Inverse Simpson Index values. Cells were unsorted, so CD4 and CD8 contributions were not separated.

Sequencing was performed with immunoSEQ multiplex PCR; in TCRdb, only in-frame clones are kept and a portion is missing. This table has more than 65,000 clones, around 94% appearing once. Comments on this clone: The antigen is not known.

Input material: peripheral blood mononuclear cells. The sequence was collected from a man in his fifties in good health. Some clones in this sample may be carry-over from other donors' samples.

The chain's CDR3 is CASSLFGNEQFF. CDR3 in DNA: TGTGCCAGCAGCTTATTTGGGAACGAGCAGTTCTTC. J is TRBJ2-1 and V is TRBV7-2; D uncertain. Per germline, CDR1 SGHTA and CDR2 FQGNSA. V gave up 2 bases and J gave up 10 bases, with 9 bases separating them. The CDR3 covers 12 residues.